Included here is one T cell receptor (beta chain) sequence, with context. Its antigen is unknown. This sample is part of a study of cytomegalovirus exposure and HLA in healthy donors. In the study overall: In a previous analysis, about 100 million unique TCR beta sequences were found from 150 million to 200 million T cells. An early release of data contained about 85 million unique TCRs, which came from HLA-typed donors. Broader study findings: About 87% or about 30% of the time was how often most TCR beta V segments were productive, according to an earlier analysis. The dataset shows that most TCR sequences were rare, while some public TCRs occurred in many donors.

The study ran its PCR with 60 Vbeta and 13 Jbeta primers. Generated by immunoSEQ multiplex PCR, the TCRdb table keeps only in-frame clones and is missing some. Recorded here are some 140,000 clones; the top ten clones represent roughly 2%. This CDR3 comprises 15 residues. J was trimmed by 4 bases and V by 4 bases; bases with no gene match: 8. Germline V gene sequence: CDR1 MDHEN, CDR2 SYDVKM. The chain is built from TRBV28 and TRBJ2-7; the match to TRBD1 covers 9 bases. This clonotype was obtained from a woman aged 55-69 years in good health and CMV-seronegative. Sequenced sample: PBMCs. CDR3 nucleotides: TGTGCCAGCAGTTCCACCGGGACAGGGAGTTACGAGCAGTACTTC. Protein product: CASSSTGTGSYEQYF. The variable domain in full, completed from reference TRBV28 and TRBJ2-7, reads DVKVTQSSRYLVKRTGEKVFLECVQDMDHENMFWYRQDPGLGLRLIYFSYDVKMKEKGDIPEGYSVSREKKERFSLILESASTNQTSMYLCASSSTGTGSYEQYFGPGTRLTVT.